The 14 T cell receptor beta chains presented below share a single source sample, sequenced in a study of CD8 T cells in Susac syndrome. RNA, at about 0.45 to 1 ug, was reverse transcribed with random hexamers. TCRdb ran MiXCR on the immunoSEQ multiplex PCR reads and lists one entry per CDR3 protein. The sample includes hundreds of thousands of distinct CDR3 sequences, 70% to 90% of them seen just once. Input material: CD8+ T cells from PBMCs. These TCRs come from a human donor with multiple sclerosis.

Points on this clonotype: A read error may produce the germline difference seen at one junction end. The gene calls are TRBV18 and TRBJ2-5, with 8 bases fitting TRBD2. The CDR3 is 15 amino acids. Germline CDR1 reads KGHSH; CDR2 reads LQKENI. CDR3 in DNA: TGTGTCAGCTCACCCCCTGGGCTAGCGGGAGAGACCCAGTACTTC. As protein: CVSSPPGLAGETQYF.

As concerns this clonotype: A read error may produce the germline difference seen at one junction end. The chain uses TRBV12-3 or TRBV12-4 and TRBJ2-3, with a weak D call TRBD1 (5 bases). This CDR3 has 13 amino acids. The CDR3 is CASSELSTGTQYF. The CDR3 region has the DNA TGTGCCAGCAGTGAGTTAAGCACAGGTACGCAGTATTTT.

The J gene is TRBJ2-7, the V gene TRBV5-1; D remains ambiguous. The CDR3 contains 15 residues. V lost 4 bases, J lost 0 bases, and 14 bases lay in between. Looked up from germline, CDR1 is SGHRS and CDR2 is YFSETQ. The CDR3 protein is CASSPLATGSYEQYF. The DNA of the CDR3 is TGCGCCAGCAGCCCCCTCGCGACCGGCTCCTACGAGCAGTACTTC.

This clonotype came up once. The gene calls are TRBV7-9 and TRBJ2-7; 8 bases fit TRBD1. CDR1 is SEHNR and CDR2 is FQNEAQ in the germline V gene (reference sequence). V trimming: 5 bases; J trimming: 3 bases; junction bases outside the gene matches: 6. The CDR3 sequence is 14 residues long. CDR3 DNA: TGTGCCAGCAGCCCGCCGGGGACAGGCTACGAGCAGTACTTC. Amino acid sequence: CASSPPGTGYEQYF.

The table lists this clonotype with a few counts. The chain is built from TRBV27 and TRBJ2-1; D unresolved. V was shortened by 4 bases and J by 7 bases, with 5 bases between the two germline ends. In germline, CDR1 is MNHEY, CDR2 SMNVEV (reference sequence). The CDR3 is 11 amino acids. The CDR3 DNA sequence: TGTGCCAGCAGTTCCTTAAATGAGCAGTTCTTC. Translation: CASSSLNEQFF.

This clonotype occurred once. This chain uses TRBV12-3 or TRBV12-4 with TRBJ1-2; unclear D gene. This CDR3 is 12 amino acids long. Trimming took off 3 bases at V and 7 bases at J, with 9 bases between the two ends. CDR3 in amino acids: CASSFGGSGYTF. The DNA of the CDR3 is TGTGCCAGCAGTTTCGGCGGGTCTGGCTACACCTTC.

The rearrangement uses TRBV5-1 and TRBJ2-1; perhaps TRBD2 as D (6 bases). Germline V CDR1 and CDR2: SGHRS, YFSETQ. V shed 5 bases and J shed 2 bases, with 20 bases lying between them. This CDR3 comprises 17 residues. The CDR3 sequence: CASRVTSLEAPYNEQFF. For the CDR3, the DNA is TGCGCCAGCAGGGTGACTAGTTTAGAGGCCCCCTACAATGAGCAGTTCTTC.

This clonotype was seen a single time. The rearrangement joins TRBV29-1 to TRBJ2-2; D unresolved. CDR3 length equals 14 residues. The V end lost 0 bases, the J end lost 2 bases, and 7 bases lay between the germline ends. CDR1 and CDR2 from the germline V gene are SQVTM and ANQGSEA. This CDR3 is CSVEETTNTGELFF. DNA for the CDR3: TGCAGCGTTGAAGAGACCACTAACACCGGGGAGCTGTTTTTT.

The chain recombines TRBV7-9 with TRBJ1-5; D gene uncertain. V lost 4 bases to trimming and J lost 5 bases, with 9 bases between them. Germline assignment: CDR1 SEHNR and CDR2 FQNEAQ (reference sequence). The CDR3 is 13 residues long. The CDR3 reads CASSYLADQPQHF. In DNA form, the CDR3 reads TGTGCCAGCAGCTACTTGGCCGATCAGCCCCAGCATTTT. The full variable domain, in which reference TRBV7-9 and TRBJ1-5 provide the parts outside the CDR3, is DTGVSQNPRHKITKRGQNVTFRCDPISEHNRLYWYRQTLGQGPEFLTYFQNEAQLEKSRLLSDRFSAERPKGSFSTLEIQRTEQGDSAMYLCASSYLADQPQHFGDGTRLSIL.

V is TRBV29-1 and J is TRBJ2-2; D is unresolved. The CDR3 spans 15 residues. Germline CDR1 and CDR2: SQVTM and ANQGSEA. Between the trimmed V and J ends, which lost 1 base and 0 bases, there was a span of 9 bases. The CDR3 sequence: CSVEVVSTNTGELFF. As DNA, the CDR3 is TGCAGCGTTGAAGTCGTCAGCACGAACACCGGGGAGCTGTTTTTT.

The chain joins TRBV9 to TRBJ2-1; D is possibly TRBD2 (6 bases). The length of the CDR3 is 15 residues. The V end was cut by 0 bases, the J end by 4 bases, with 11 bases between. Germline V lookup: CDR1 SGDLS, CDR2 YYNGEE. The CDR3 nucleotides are TGTGCCAGCAGCGTAGAACTAGCCTATTACAATGAGCAGTTCTTC. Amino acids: CASSVELAYYNEQFF.

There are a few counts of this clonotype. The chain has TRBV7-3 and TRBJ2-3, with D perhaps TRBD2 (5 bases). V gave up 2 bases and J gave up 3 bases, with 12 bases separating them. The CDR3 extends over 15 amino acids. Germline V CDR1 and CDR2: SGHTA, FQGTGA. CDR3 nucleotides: TGTGCCAGCAGCTTAGGGGAGTTGATGACAGATACGCAGTATTTT. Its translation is CASSLGELMTDTQYF.

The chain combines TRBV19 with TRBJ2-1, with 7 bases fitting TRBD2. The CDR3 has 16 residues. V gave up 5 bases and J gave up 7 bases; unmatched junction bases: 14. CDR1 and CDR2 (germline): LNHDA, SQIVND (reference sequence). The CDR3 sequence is CASSPDRLAELNEQFF. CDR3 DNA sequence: TGTGCCAGTAGTCCTGATCGGCTAGCGGAATTAAATGAGCAGTTCTTC.

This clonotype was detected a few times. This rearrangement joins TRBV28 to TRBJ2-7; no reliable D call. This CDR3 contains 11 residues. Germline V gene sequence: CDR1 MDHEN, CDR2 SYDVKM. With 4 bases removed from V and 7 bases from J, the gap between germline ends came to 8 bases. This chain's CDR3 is CASSSSLEQYF. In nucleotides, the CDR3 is TGTGCCAGCAGTTCCTCATTGGAGCAGTACTTC.